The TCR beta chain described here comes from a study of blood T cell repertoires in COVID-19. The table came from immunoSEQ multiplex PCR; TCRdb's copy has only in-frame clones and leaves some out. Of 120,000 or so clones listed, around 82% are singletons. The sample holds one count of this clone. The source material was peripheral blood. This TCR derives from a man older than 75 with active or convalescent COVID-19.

In DNA form, the CDR3 reads TGTGCCAGTAGCGACAAACCTTACACTGAAGCTTTCTTT. It yields the protein CASSDKPYTEAFF. The J gene is TRBJ1-1, the V gene TRBV19; D call uncertain. V lost 6 bases, J lost 3 bases, and 11 bases lay in between. CDR1 and CDR2 from the germline V gene are LNHDA and SQIVND (reference sequence). The CDR3 is 13 residues long.